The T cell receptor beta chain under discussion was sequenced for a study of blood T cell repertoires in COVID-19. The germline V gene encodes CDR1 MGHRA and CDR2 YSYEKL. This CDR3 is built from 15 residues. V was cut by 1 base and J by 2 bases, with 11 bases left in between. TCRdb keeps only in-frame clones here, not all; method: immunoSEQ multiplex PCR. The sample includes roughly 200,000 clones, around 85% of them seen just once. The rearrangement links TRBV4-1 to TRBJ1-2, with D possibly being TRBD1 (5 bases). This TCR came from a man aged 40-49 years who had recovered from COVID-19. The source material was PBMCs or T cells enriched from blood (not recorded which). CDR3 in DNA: TGCGCCAGCAGCCAAGTAACGTCAGGGAACTATGGCTACACCTTC. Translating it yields CASSQVTSGNYGYTF.